This TCR beta chain came from a study of early T cells in non-severe SARS-CoV-2 infection. Study background: Sequencing of bulk RNA from unsorted whole blood was done, without chain pairing.

The CDR3 loop spans 14 amino acids. CDR1 and CDR2 from the germline V gene are SGHRS and YFSETQ. Trimming pared 0 bases from V and 6 bases from J, leaving 13 bases between. Individual cDNA molecules each received unique molecular identifiers attached to them. In TCRdb, the 5' RACE reads were re-called with MiXCR into one record per CDR3 protein. The sample yields some 71,000 distinct CDR3 sequences, about an eighth seen once. This clonotype was seen ten or more times. What it binds is not known. Regarding the study as a whole: Sequences matched to VDJdb favored anti-spike CD8 responses, while private and CD4 specificities were missed.

This TCR derives from an adult who was a healthcare worker with PCR-confirmed SARS-CoV-2 infection or an uninfected control (not recorded which). The gene calls are TRBV5-1 and TRBJ2-7; D is possibly TRBD2 (6 bases). The sample was whole blood. CDR3: CASSLAQVGSEQYF. The CDR3 nucleotides are TGCGCCAGCAGCTTGGCCCAGGTCGGGAGCGAGCAGTACTTC.